The present T cell receptor beta chain was sequenced within a study of control samples from healthy donors and cancer patients. Assay: immunoSEQ multiplex PCR; the TCRdb copy retains only in-frame clones and omits some. This table has around 170,000 clones, around 94% appearing once. This clone was detected only once. What was sequenced was blood. The receptor comes from a man aged 30 to 45 in good health.

Here the CDR3 DNA reads TGCGCCAGCAGGACGCAGGGTAGAGTTAATGAAAAACTGTTTTTT. This translates into CASRTQGRVNEKLFF. This chain connects TRBV5-1 to TRBJ1-4, with D perhaps matching TRBD1 (5 bases). The germline CDR1 and CDR2 sequences are SGHRS and YFSETQ. The CDR3 runs 15 residues. The germline V and J ends were trimmed by 5 bases and 4 bases, with 15 bases remaining between them.